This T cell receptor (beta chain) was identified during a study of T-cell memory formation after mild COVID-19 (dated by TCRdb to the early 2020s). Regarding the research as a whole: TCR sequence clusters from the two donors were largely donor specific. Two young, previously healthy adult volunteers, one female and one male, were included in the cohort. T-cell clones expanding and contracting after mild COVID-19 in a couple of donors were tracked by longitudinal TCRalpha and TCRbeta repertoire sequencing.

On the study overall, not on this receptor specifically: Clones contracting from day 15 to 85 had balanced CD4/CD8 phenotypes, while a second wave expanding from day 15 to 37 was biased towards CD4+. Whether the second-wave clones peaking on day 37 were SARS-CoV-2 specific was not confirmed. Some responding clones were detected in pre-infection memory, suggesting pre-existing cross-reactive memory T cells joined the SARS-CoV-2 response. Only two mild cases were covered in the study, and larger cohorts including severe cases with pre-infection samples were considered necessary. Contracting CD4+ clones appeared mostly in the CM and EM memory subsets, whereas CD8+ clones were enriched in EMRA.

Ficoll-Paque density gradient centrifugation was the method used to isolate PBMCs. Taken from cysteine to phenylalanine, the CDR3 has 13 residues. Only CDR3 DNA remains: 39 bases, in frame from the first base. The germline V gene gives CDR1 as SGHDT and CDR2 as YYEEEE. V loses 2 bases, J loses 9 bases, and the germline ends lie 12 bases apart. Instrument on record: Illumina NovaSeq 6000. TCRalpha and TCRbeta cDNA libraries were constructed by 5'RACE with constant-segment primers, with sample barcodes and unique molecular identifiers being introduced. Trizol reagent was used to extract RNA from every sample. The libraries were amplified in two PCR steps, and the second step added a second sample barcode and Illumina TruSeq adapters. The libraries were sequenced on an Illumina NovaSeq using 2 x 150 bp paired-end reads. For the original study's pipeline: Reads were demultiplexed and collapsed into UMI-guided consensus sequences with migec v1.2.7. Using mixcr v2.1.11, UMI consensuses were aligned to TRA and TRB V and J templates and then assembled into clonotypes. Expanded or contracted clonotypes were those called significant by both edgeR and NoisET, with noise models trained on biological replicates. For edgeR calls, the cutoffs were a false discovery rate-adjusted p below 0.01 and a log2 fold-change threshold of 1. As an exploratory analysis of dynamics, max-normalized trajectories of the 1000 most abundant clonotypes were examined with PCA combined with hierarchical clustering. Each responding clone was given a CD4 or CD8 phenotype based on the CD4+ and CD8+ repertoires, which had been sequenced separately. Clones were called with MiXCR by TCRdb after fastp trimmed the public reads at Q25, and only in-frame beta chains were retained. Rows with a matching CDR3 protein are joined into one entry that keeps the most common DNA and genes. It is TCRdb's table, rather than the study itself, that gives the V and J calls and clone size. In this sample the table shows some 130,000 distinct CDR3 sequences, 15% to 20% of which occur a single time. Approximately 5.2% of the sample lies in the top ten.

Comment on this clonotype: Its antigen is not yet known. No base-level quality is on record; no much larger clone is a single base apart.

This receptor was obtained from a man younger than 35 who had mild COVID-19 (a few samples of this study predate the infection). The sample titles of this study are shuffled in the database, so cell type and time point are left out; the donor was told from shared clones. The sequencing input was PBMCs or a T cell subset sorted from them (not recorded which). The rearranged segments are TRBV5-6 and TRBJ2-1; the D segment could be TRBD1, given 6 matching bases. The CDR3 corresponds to CASSLVGGIEQFF. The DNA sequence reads TGTGCCAGCAGCTTAGTAGGGGGAATTGAGCAGTTCTTC.